Many counts were recorded for the clone carrying this TCR beta chain. Deletions cut 2 bases from V and 10 bases from J, with 19 bases between. CDR3 size: 16 residues. CDR1 SGHDT and CDR2 YYEEEE come from the germline V gene. The data belong to a study of early T cells in non-severe SARS-CoV-2 infection. About the study: Alpha and beta chains were unpaired, from unsorted whole-blood bulk RNA.

TCRdb reanalysed the 5' RACE reads using MiXCR and keeps one entry per CDR3 protein. Of approximately 34,000 distinct CDR3 sequences in the sample, about 8% are singletons; the top ten hold 9.5% to 15%. The sequence was collected from an adult who was a healthcare worker with PCR-confirmed SARS-CoV-2 infection or an uninfected control (not recorded which). The chain joins TRBV5-6 to TRBJ1-6; D is ambiguous. The sample here was whole blood, taken at baseline. The CDR3 spells CASSFRDKGSGSPLHF. CDR3 bases: TGTGCCAGCAGCTTTCGAGACAAGGGAAGTGGGTCACCCCTCCACTTT.